The source of this T cell receptor (beta chain) is a study of memory CD4+ T cells and cytomegalovirus serostatus. Overall study context: Of the healthy Belgian adults, nine or ten were CMV seropositive and about 24 seronegative.

Points on this clone: Its target is unknown.

The method was immunoSEQ multiplex PCR; TCRdb's version includes in-frame clones alone and lacks a portion of them. The sample has tens of thousands of clones; approximately 81% are singletons. Whole-study findings and limits: Of 150 to 200 reported CMV TCRbeta sequences, some 70 were found in memory CD4+ repertoires.

The sort gate was single viable CD3+CD4+CD8-CD45RO+ cells for memory CD4+ T cells. Serostatus was set by detecting CMV pp150, pp28, p38, p52 IgG. Germline V gene data show CDR1 as MDHEN and CDR2 as SYDVKM. The CDR3 spans 14 residues. V lost 5 bases to trimming and J lost 6 bases; unmatched junction nucleotides: 4. The chain recombines TRBV28 with TRBJ1-2; 12 nucleotides align to TRBD1. The source of this sequence is an adult in good health and CMV-seronegative. Some clones in this sample may be carry-over from other donors' samples. The source material was memory CD4+ T cells from blood. Here the CDR3 DNA reads TGTGCCAGCAGTCGGGACAGGGGGCAAGATGGCTACACCTTC. Translated: CASSRDRGQDGYTF.